The rows below give T cell receptor beta chains drawn from one sample of a study of T cell responses to AZD1222 COVID-19 vaccine. This table comes from immunoSEQ multiplex PCR, and its TCRdb copy is limited to in-frame clones, with some not included. This sample has over 130,000 clones, with 80% to 95% found just once. The sequenced sample was peripheral blood, obtained 28 days after the second AZD1222 dose. These receptors were obtained from an adult who received the AZD1222 COVID-19 vaccine. Both conserved end residues are part of each CDR3. Each record gives: V gene, J gene, clone size, D gene, CDR3 protein, CDR3 DNA. The D gene is left open where the match is weak. A clone size is listed for some rows: how often the clone was seen (once, few, many), or a class if it is expanded.

TRBV20-1	TRBJ1-1	.	TRBD1	CSASAAGQANTEAFF	TGCAGTGCTAGTGCCGCCGGACAGGCGAACACTGAAGCTTTCTTT
TRBV9	TRBJ1-2	.	.	CASSVEQGNGYTF	TGTGCCAGCAGCGTAGAGCAGGGGAATGGCTACACCTTC
TRBV6-1	TRBJ1-5	.	.	CASSEQGGQPQHF	TGTGCCAGCAGTGAACAGGGAGGTCAGCCCCAGCATTTT
TRBV5-1	TRBJ1-5	.	.	CASSWGGVNNQPQHF	TGCGCCAGCAGTTGGGGAGGAGTAAACAATCAGCCCCAGCATTTT
TRBV5-6	TRBJ1-2	.	TRBD1	CASRLNVPGQRYTF	TGTGCCAGCAGACTTAACGTTCCGGGACAGAGATACACCTTC
TRBV2	TRBJ1-2	.	TRBD1	CASSGTGFNYGYTF	TGTGCCAGCAGTGGGACAGGGTTTAACTATGGCTACACCTTC
TRBV6-5	TRBJ1-5	once	.	CASTASVGNQPQHF	TGTGCCAGCACGGCTTCGGTAGGCAATCAGCCCCAGCATTTT
TRBV30	TRBJ1-2	.	.	CAWSGTNYGYTF	TGTGCCTGGAGCGGCACTAACTATGGCTACACCTTC
TRBV19	TRBJ2-5	few	.	CASTPGPYQETQYF	TGTGCCAGTACCCCCGGTCCATATCAAGAGACCCAGTACTTC
TRBV7-9	TRBJ2-1	.	TRBD1	CASSVTGGNEQFF	TGTGCCAGCAGCGTGACAGGGGGGAATGAGCAGTTCTTC
TRBV7-6	TRBJ2-7	few	.	CASSPPGTPSEQYF	TGTGCCAGCAGCCCGCCAGGGACCCCTTCCGAGCAGTACTTC
TRBV29-1	TRBJ2-2	.	.	CSVSRGHFTGELFF	TGCAGCGTCTCAAGGGGACACTTCACCGGGGAGCTGTTTTTT
TRBV4-2	TRBJ2-7	.	.	CASSQADPSRQYF	TGTGCCAGCAGCCAAGCAGACCCTTCTCGGCAGTACTTC
TRBV11-2	TRBJ2-1	.	.	CASSPQGLDSNEQFF	TGTGCCAGCAGCCCCCAGGGACTGGATTCCAATGAGCAGTTCTTC
TRBV5-1	TRBJ1-6	few	.	CASSLGRSYNSPLHF	TGCGCCAGCAGCTTGGGACGGAGTTATAATTCACCCCTCCACTTT
TRBV28	TRBJ2-1	.	.	CASSPQGRAVNEQFF	TGTGCCAGCAGCCCTCAGGGGAGAGCCGTCAATGAGCAGTTCTTC
TRBV6-5	TRBJ2-7	.	TRBD1	CASSRQGISYEQYF	TGTGCCAGCAGTCGACAGGGTATTTCCTACGAGCAGTACTTC
TRBV6-5	TRBJ2-7	.	.	CASSYLAEQYF	TGTGCCAGCAGTTACTTGGCCGAGCAGTACTTC
TRBV2	TRBJ1-5	.	.	CASSIRVDASDQPQHF	TGTGCCAGCAGCATCCGCGTAGACGCCTCAGACCAGCCCCAGCATTTT
TRBV5-4	TRBJ2-7	.	.	CASSLAGGDTYEQYF	TGTGCCAGCAGCTTGGCAGGCGGAGACACATACGAGCAGTACTTC
TRBV11-2	TRBJ2-7	.	.	CASSTLNRVAEQYF	TGTGCCAGCAGCACCCTCAACAGGGTAGCCGAGCAGTACTTC
TRBV3-1/TRBV3-2	TRBJ2-7	.	.	CASSQDTLGQYF	TGTGCCAGCAGCCAAGATACCCTCGGGCAGTACTTC
TRBV11-2	TRBJ1-3	once	.	CASSLREGNTIYF	TGTGCCAGCAGTCTCCGGGAGGGAAACACCATATATTTT
TRBV27	TRBJ2-1	.	.	CASSLSPWGEDYNEQFF	TGTGCCAGCAGTTTATCGCCATGGGGGGAGGACTACAATGAGCAGTTCTTC
TRBV7-9	TRBJ1-1	.	.	CASSPTLNTEAFF	TGTGCCAGCAGCCCCACCTTGAACACTGAAGCTTTCTTT
TRBV9	TRBJ2-3	.	.	CASSNRGDRTDTQYF	TGTGCCAGCAGCAATCGCGGGGATCGCACAGATACGCAGTATTTT
TRBV5-1	TRBJ1-2	.	.	CASSFRGDYTF	TGCGCCAGCAGCTTTAGGGGTGACTACACCTTC
TRBV5-1	TRBJ1-1	.	.	CASSLKSADTEAFF	TGCGCCAGCAGCTTGAAGTCTGCAGACACAGAAGCTTTCTTT
TRBV5-4	TRBJ1-2	.	.	CASSWAGGQGNGYTF	TGTGCCAGCAGTTGGGCAGGAGGGCAGGGTAACGGCTACACCTTC
TRBV19	TRBJ1-5	.	.	CASSIDRLGGGNQPQHF	TGTGCCAGTAGTATAGATCGCCTCGGAGGGGGCAATCAGCCCCAGCATTTT
TRBV27	TRBJ1-5	few	.	CASIESNQPQHF	TGTGCCAGCATCGAGAGCAATCAGCCCCAGCATTTT
TRBV14	TRBJ1-1	.	.	CASSQVRGGITEAFF	TGTGCCAGCAGCCAAGTCCGAGGGGGGATCACTGAAGCTTTCTTT
TRBV6-5	TRBJ1-3	.	.	CASSYAQHSGNTIYF	TGTGCCAGCAGTTACGCACAGCACTCTGGAAACACCATATATTTT
TRBV4-1	TRBJ2-7	.	.	CASSQGASAHYEQYF	TGCGCCAGCAGCCAAGGGGCTAGCGCACACTACGAGCAGTACTTC
TRBV27	TRBJ1-1	.	TRBD1	CASGEQGASAEAFF	TGTGCCAGCGGTGAACAGGGGGCAAGCGCTGAAGCTTTCTTT
TRBV7-6	TRBJ2-7	.	TRBD2	CASSLASGNSYEQYF	TGTGCCAGCAGCTTAGCTAGCGGGAACTCCTACGAGCAGTACTTC
TRBV10-3	TRBJ1-1	.	.	CAISGKGGSTEAFF	TGTGCCATCAGTGGAAAAGGGGGGAGCACTGAAGCTTTCTTT
TRBV11-2	TRBJ2-6	.	.	CASSLRGQGANVLTF	TGTGCCAGCAGCCTCCGGGGGCAGGGGGCCAACGTCCTGACTTTC
TRBV4-1	TRBJ2-7	.	.	CASSQGVGLAKDEQYF	TGCGCCAGCAGCCAAGGGGTGGGGCTAGCCAAGGACGAGCAGTACTTC
TRBV5-1	TRBJ2-1	.	TRBD2	CASSLAPGTSGGSSYNEQFF	TGCGCCAGCAGCTTGGCCCCCGGGACTAGCGGGGGGAGCTCCTACAATGAGCAGTTCTTC
TRBV27	TRBJ1-2	once	TRBD1	CASSPGTGGVYGYTF	TGTGCCAGCAGTCCCGGGACAGGGGGCGTCTATGGCTACACCTTC
TRBV2	TRBJ1-1	.	.	CASSPAELEAFF	TGTGCCAGCAGCCCCGCGGAGCTTGAAGCTTTCTTT